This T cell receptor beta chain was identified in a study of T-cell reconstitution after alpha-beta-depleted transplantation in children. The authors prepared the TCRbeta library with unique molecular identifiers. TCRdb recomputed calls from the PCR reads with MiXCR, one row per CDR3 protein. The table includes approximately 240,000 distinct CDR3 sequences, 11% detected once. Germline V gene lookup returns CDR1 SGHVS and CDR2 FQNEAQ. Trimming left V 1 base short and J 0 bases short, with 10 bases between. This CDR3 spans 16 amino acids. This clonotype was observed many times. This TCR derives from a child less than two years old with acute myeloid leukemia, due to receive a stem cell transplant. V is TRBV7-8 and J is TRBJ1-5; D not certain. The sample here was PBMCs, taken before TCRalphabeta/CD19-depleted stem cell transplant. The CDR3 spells CASSLGVVYSNQPQHF. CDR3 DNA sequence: TGTGCCAGCAGCTTAGGGGTGGTCTATAGCAATCAGCCCCAGCATTTT.